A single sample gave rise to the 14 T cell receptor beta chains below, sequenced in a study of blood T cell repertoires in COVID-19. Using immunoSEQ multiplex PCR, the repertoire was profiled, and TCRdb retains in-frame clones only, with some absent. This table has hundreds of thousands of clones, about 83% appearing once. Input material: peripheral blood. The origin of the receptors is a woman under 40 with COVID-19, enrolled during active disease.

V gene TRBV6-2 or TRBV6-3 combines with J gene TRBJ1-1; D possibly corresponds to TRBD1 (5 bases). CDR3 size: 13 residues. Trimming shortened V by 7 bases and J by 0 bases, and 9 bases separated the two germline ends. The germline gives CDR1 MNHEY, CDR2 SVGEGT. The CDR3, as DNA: TGTGCCAGCACCCCGACAGTGAACACTGAAGCTTTCTTT. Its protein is CASTPTVNTEAFF.

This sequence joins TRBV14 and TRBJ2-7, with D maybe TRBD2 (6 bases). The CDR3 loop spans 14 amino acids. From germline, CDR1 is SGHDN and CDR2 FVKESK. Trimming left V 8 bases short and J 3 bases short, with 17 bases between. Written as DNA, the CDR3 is TGTGCCAGCGGGCCCGGGCGGCGGGGCTACGAGCAGTACTTC. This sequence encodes CASGPGRRGYEQYF.

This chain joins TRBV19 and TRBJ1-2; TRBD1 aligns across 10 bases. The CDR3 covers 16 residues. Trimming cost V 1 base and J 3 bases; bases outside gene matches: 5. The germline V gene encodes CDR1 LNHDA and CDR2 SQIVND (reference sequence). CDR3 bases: TGTGCCAGTAGTATAGTCGACAGGGGGCTTTACTATGGCTACACCTTC. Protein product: CASSIVDRGLYYGYTF.

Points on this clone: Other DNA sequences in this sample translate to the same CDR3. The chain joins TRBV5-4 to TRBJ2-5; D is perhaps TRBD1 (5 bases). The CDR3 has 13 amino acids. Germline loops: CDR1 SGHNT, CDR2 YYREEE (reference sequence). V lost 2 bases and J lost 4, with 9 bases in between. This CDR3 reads CASSLGQGETQYF. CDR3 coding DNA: TGTGCCAGCAGCTTAGGGCAGGGAGAGACCCAGTACTTC.

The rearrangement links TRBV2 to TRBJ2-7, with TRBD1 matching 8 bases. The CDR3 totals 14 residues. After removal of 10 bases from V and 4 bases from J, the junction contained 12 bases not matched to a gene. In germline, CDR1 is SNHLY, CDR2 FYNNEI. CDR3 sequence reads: CATTTGTGLYEQYF. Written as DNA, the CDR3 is TGTGCCACGACCACCGGGACAGGATTATACGAGCAGTACTTC.

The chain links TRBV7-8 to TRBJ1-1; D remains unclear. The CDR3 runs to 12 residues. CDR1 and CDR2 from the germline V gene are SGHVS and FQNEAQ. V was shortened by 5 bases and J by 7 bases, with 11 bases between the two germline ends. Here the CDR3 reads CASSPTSIEAFF. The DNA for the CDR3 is TGTGCCAGCAGCCCGACAAGTATTGAAGCTTTCTTT.

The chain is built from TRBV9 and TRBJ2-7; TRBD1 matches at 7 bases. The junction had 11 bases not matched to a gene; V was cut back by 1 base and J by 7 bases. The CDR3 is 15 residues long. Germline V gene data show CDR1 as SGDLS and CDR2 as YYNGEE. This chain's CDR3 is CASSVSRDSPLEQYF. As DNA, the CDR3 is TGTGCCAGCAGCGTAAGTAGGGACAGCCCTTTAGAGCAGTACTTC. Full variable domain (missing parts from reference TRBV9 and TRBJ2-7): DSGVTQTPKHLITATGQRVTLRCSPRSGDLSVYWYQQSLDQGLQFLIQYYNGEERAKGNILERFSAQQFPDLHSELNLSSLELGDSALYFCASSVSRDSPLEQYFGPGTRLTVT.

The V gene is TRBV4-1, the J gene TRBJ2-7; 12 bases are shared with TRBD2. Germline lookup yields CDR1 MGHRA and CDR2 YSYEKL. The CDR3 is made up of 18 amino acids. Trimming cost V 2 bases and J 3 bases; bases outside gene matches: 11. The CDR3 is CASSQRSTSGGPIYEQYF. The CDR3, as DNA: TGCGCCAGCAGCCAAAGGTCGACTAGCGGGGGTCCTATCTACGAGCAGTACTTC.

The CDR3 loop reads CASSLARVEQFF. CDR3 DNA: TGTGCCAGCAGTTTAGCGAGAGTTGAGCAGTTCTTC. The J gene is TRBJ2-1, the V gene TRBV12-3 or TRBV12-4; D is uncertain. Trimming took off 0 bases at V and 9 bases at J, with 6 bases between the two ends. The length of the CDR3 is 12 residues.

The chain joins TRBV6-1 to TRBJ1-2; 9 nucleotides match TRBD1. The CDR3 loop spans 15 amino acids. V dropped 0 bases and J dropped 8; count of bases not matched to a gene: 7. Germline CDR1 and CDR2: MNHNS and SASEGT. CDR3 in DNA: TGTGCCAGCAGTGAAGCTTGGACAGGGGACGGAGGCTACACCTTC. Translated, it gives CASSEAWTGDGGYTF.

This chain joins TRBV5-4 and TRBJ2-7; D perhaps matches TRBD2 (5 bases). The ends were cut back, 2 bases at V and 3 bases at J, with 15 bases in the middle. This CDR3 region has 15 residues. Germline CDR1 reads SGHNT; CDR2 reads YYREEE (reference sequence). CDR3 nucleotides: TGTGCCAGCAGCTTAGGTAGCGTAAGCCTCTACGAGCAGTACTTC. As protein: CASSLGSVSLYEQYF.

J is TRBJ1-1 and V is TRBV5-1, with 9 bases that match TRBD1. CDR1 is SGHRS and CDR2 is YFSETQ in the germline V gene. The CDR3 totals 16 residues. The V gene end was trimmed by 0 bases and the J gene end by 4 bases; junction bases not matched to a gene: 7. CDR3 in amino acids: CASSLDRGQRGTEAFF. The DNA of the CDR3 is TGCGCCAGCAGCTTGGACAGGGGGCAGAGGGGCACTGAAGCTTTCTTT.

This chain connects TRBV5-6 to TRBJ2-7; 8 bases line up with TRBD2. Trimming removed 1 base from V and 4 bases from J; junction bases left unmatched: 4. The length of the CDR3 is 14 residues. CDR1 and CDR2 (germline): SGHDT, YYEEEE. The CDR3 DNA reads TGTGCCAGCAGCTTGCCGGGGGGGCCGTACGAGCAGTACTTC. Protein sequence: CASSLPGGPYEQYF.

The CDR3 DNA follows: TGTGCCAGCAGCTTCGGGGGAAGCTATAGCAATCAGCCCCAGCATTTT. Residues: CASSFGGSYSNQPQHF. V is TRBV5-6 and J is TRBJ1-5; D is possibly TRBD1 (5 bases). Germline V lookup: CDR1 SGHDT, CDR2 YYEEEE. This CDR3 comprises 16 residues. Trimming took off 2 bases at V and 0 bases at J, with 12 bases between the two ends.